A single sample is the source of the 15 T cell receptor beta chains below, sequenced in a study of beta chain features in type 1 diabetes. Study-level findings and limits: Type 1 diabetes patients had moderately but significantly shorter TCRB CDR3s in all four CD4+ subsets.

No antigen has been identified for these receptors. Sequenced material consisted of expressed TCRB transcripts (all of the isolated RNA was reverse transcribed). Clones were read by immunoSEQ multiplex PCR, and TCRdb kept only the in-frame ones, dropping some. The sample lists fewer than 300,000 clones, about a fifth occurring once. Sequencing was performed on naive CD4+ T cells from blood. The receptor source for this set is a woman aged 40 to 50 with type 1 diabetes.

This clone showed up just a few times. The chain joins TRBV5-1 to TRBJ1-3, with 7 bases matching TRBD1. This CDR3 region has 15 residues. Germline lookup yields CDR1 SGHRS and CDR2 YFSETQ. Trimming cost V 4 bases and J 5 bases; bases outside gene matches: 9. The CDR3 spells CASSRGQAKRNTIYF. The CDR3 DNA reads as TGCGCCAGCAGCCGTGGACAGGCCAAGAGAAACACCATATATTTT.

This clone was counted only a few times. The V and J genes are TRBV28 and TRBJ1-5, with 11 bases that match TRBD1. In germline, CDR1 is MDHEN, CDR2 SYDVKM. V shed 6 bases, J shed 3 bases, and the junction held 7 bases outside the gene matches. This CDR3 has 16 residues. The chain's CDR3 is CASSPWTGGTNQPQHF. The CDR3 bases are TGTGCCAGCAGCCCCTGGACAGGGGGCACCAATCAGCCCCAGCATTTT.

The chain has TRBV5-6 and TRBJ2-2; a possible D gene is TRBD1 (6 bases). The length of the CDR3 is 17 residues. Germline-derived CDR1 and CDR2 are SGHDT and YYEEEE. The V gene lost 4 bases and the J gene lost 3 bases, with 19 bases spanning the gap. CDR3 in DNA: TGTGCCAGCAGCCTCTACCAGTCCGGGACACACACCGGGGAGCTGTTTTTT. Protein: CASSLYQSGTHTGELFF.

In its sample, this clone was seen once. The gene calls are TRBV4-3 and TRBJ1-5; the D is unclear. The CDR3 totals 17 residues. Germline values: CDR1 LGHNA, CDR2 YSLEER. V dropped 0 bases and J dropped 2 bases, with 14 bases sitting between them. The CDR3 spells CASSQDHSSSGNQPQHF. The CDR3 bases are TGCGCCAGCAGCCAAGATCACAGCTCCTCGGGCAATCAGCCCCAGCATTTT.

Only one count was recorded for this clone. The rearrangement uses TRBV27 and TRBJ1-2, with a possible D match to TRBD1 (6 bases). There are 15 residues in the CDR3. CDR1 is MNHEY and CDR2 is SMNVEV in the germline V gene (reference sequence). The V end lost 0 bases, the J end lost 8 bases, and 16 bases lay between the germline ends. The CDR3 region has the DNA TGTGCCAGCAGTTTATCCCGACAGTTTAGGGGGGGCTACACCTTC. Translating it yields CASSLSRQFRGGYTF.

This clone was counted only a few times. V is TRBV30 and J is TRBJ2-7, with D hard to call. Germline-derived CDR1 and CDR2 are GTSNPN and SVGIG (reference sequence). The ends were cut back, 2 bases at V and 2 bases at J, with 7 bases in the middle. The CDR3 contains 12 residues. The CDR3 region has the DNA TGTGCCTGGAGTCCCGGTCCCTACGAGCAGTACTTC. Its protein product is CAWSPGPYEQYF.

The table lists this clone with a few counts. The V and J genes are TRBV4-3 and TRBJ2-1, with D possibly being TRBD1 (5 bases). Germline V CDR1 and CDR2: LGHNA, YSLEER. This CDR3 contains 15 residues. V was trimmed by 0 bases and J by 3 bases, leaving 9 bases between them. The DNA for the CDR3 is TGCGCCAGCAGCCAAGAAGGACACAGCTACAATGAGCAGTTCTTC. Amino acids: CASSQEGHSYNEQFF.

This rearrangement joins TRBV9 to TRBJ2-1; D might be TRBD2 (6 bases). CDR3 length: 14 residues. In germline, CDR1 is SGDLS, CDR2 YYNGEE. Between the trimmed V and J ends, which lost 3 bases and 8 bases, there was a span of 15 bases. The CDR3 DNA is TGTGCCAGCAGCGCCAGACTACCGGGGGATGAGCAGTTCTTC. Residues: CASSARLPGDEQFF. Combining the CDR3 with reference TRBV9 and TRBJ2-1 gives the whole variable domain DSGVTQTPKHLITATGQRVTLRCSPRSGDLSVYWYQQSLDQGLQFLIQYYNGEERAKGNILERFSAQQFPDLHSELNLSSLELGDSALYFCASSARLPGDEQFFGPGTRLTVL.

The chain carries TRBV2 and TRBJ2-7; tentatively, D is TRBD1 (6 bases). Germline values: CDR1 SNHLY, CDR2 FYNNEI. There are 13 residues in the CDR3. Trimming shortened V by 6 bases and J by 2 bases, and 11 bases separated the two germline ends. The CDR3 sequence: CASREDSTYEQYF. The DNA for the CDR3 is TGTGCCAGCAGGGAGGACAGCACCTACGAGCAGTACTTC.

This clone occurred a few times. The gene calls are TRBV5-4 and TRBJ1-6; no definite D call. Germline V gene lookup returns CDR1 SGHNT and CDR2 YYREEE (reference sequence). V shed 4 bases and J shed 7 bases, with 15 bases lying between them. The CDR3 sequence is 15 residues long. CDR3 DNA sequence: TGTGCCAGCAGCAACGTGAACAGTCCCAATTCACCCCTCCACTTT. Protein product: CASSNVNSPNSPLHF.

The chain couples TRBV4-2 to TRBJ2-1, with TRBD2 as a possible D gene (6 bases). CDR1 and CDR2 (germline): LGHNA, YNFKEQ. V was trimmed by 3 bases and J by 10 bases, leaving 16 bases between them. This CDR3 region has 14 residues. In DNA form, the CDR3 reads TGTGCCAGCAGCCAGGAGAGACTAGGGCGCGAGCAGTTCTTC. Its protein is CASSQERLGREQFF.

The table lists this clone with a few counts. This chain links TRBV4-3 with TRBJ1-2, with 8 bases that match TRBD1. J was trimmed by 7 bases and V by 5 bases; bases with no gene match: 6. Germline CDR1 reads LGHNA; CDR2 reads YSLEER. This CDR3 is 13 amino acids long. CDR3 nucleotide sequence: TGCGCCAGCAGCACCTCAGGGGGCGCTGGCTACACCTTC. Translated: CASSTSGGAGYTF.

There are a few counts of this clone. The chain recombines TRBV7-9 with TRBJ2-3, with D perhaps TRBD1 (5 bases). Germline CDR1 SEHNR, CDR2 FQNEAQ (reference sequence). CDR3 length: 13 residues. V lost 5 bases to trimming and J lost 4 bases, with 10 bases between them. The chain's CDR3 is CASSEQVPDTQYF. CDR3 sequence (DNA): TGTGCCAGCAGCGAACAGGTCCCAGATACGCAGTATTTT.

The chain recombines TRBV18 with TRBJ2-6; tentatively, D is TRBD2 (5 bases). In germline, CDR1 is KGHSH, CDR2 LQKENI. CDR3 length equals 17 residues. V was shortened by 8 bases and J by 4 bases, with 21 bases between the two germline ends. The CDR3 loop reads CASPTGPSAAGANVLTF. The CDR3 DNA sequence: TGTGCCAGCCCTACCGGGCCCTCAGCGGCGGGGGCCAACGTCCTGACTTTC. The full variable domain, with the rest looked up from reference TRBV18 and TRBJ2-6, is NAGVMQNPRHLVRRRGQEARLRCSPMKGHSHVYWYRQLPEEGLKFMVYLQKENIIDESGMPKERFSAEFPKEGPSILRIQQVVRGDSAAYFCASPTGPSAAGANVLTFGAGSRLTVL.

The gene calls are TRBV11-1 and TRBJ2-3, with D perhaps matching TRBD1 (5 bases). Trimming shortened V by 10 bases and J by 2 bases, and 13 bases separated the two germline ends. CDR3 length: 13 residues. The germline V gene encodes CDR1 SGHAT and CDR2 FQDESV (reference sequence). CDR3 bases: TGTGCCACCAAGGGCAGGGACACAGATACGCAGTATTTT. Protein: CATKGRDTDTQYF.